These T cell receptor beta chains were read from a single sample in a study of shared clonotypes between healthy human individuals. The data were produced by immunoSEQ multiplex PCR, yet TCRdb's version contains in-frame clones alone and is incomplete. Of 450,000 to 700,000 clones listed, just under 97% are singletons. Sequencing was carried out using naive CD8+ T cells sorted from blood. Receptor source: a woman younger than 45 in good health. Each CDR3 is given with its conserved first and last residue. The D gene is left open where the match is weak.

d_gene	v_gene	j_gene	CDR3aa	CDR3nt
-	TRBV19	TRBJ1-3	CASSSVSGNTIYF	TGTGCCAGTAGTTCAGTTTCTGGAAACACCATATATTTT
-	TRBV30	TRBJ1-1	CAWSEGGVDTEAFF	TGTGCCTGGAGCGAAGGGGGAGTAGATACTGAAGCTTTCTTT
-	TRBV27	TRBJ1-1	CASSLVGAEAFF	TGTGCCAGCAGTTTAGTGGGGGCTGAAGCTTTCTTT
TRBD1	TRBV5-1	TRBJ2-5	CASSEWTGGNQETQYF	TGCGCCAGCAGTGAGTGGACAGGGGGCAACCAAGAGACCCAGTACTTC
-	TRBV21-1	TRBJ2-3	CASSKGQASLPDTQYF	TGTGCCAGCAGCAAAGGTCAGGCCTCCCTCCCAGATACGCAGTATTTT
-	TRBV7-9	TRBJ2-7	CASSDLTTKAEQYF	TGTGCCAGCAGCGACTTGACTACAAAGGCCGAGCAGTACTTC
-	TRBV14	TRBJ2-7	CASSQDNPVLSYEQYF	TGTGCCAGCAGCCAAGACAACCCAGTTCTATCCTACGAGCAGTACTTC
-	TRBV4-1	TRBJ2-2	CASSQGGVWPNTGELFF	TGCGCCAGCAGCCAAGGGGGTGTATGGCCGAACACCGGGGAGCTGTTTTTT
-	TRBV19	TRBJ2-7	CASSSGQNSYEQYF	TGTGCCAGTAGCTCAGGGCAGAACTCCTACGAGCAGTACTTC
-	TRBV19	TRBJ1-1	CASSTTVNTEAFF	TGTGCCAGTAGTACGACAGTGAACACTGAAGCTTTCTTT
TRBD1	TRBV5-4	TRBJ2-7	CASSPDRGAKYEQYF	TGTGCCAGCAGCCCCGACAGGGGAGCAAAGTACGAGCAGTACTTC
TRBD1	TRBV5-5	TRBJ2-7	CASSLDETGGYEQYF	TGTGCCAGCAGCTTGGATGAGACAGGGGGCTACGAGCAGTACTTC
-	TRBV10-3	TRBJ2-1	CAIREAYNEQFF	TGTGCCATCCGCGAGGCCTACAATGAGCAGTTCTTC
-	TRBV14	TRBJ2-3	CASSRMDSHTQYF	TGTGCCAGCAGCCGGATGGACAGTCATACGCAGTATTTT
-	TRBV6-1	TRBJ2-7	CASSEVGVGGYEQYF	TGTGCCAGCAGTGAAGTGGGCGTCGGAGGGTACGAGCAGTACTTC
TRBD2	TRBV10-3	TRBJ2-2	CAISDPSGSASGELFF	TGTGCCATCAGTGACCCTAGCGGGAGCGCCTCCGGGGAGCTGTTTTTT
-	TRBV4-1	TRBJ1-5	CASSQDLGVNQPQHF	TGCGCCAGCAGCCAAGATCTGGGTGTAAATCAGCCCCAGCATTTT
-	TRBV5-1	TRBJ2-3	CASSLEWSGLTDTQYF	TGCGCCAGCAGCTTGGAGTGGTCGGGACTCACAGATACGCAGTATTTT
TRBD1	TRBV19	TRBJ1-1	CASSADREGENTEAFF	TGTGCCAGTAGTGCGGACAGGGAGGGGGAGAACACTGAAGCTTTCTTT
-	TRBV7-2	TRBJ1-1	CASSLVGSNTEAFF	TGTGCCAGCAGCTTAGTTGGATCAAACACTGAAGCTTTCTTT
-	TRBV4-1	TRBJ2-2	CASSQAGTGELFF	TGCGCCAGCAGCCAAGCGGGTACCGGGGAGCTGTTTTTT